The rows below give T cell receptor beta chains drawn from one sample of a study of breast tumors, draining lymph nodes, adjacent tissues. A single record per CDR3 protein comes from TCRdb applying MiXCR to the multiplex PCR reads. The data hold roughly 130,000 distinct CDR3 sequences, with less than 35% observed a single time. Input material: axillary lymph node tissue. These receptors were collected from a female donor with breast cancer. Some clones in this sample may be carry-over from other donors' samples. Both conserved end residues are part of each CDR3.

V gene: TRBV28; J gene: TRBJ1-2; CDR3 protein: CASSFYREPFNYGYTF
V gene: TRBV7-8; J gene: TRBJ2-1; CDR3 protein: CASSLEERAKFF
V gene: TRBV10-2; J gene: TRBJ1-2; CDR3 protein: CASSEAGADYTF
V gene: TRBV7-7; J gene: TRBJ2-2; CDR3 protein: CATSTGLTGELFF
V gene: TRBV2; J gene: TRBJ2-3; CDR3 protein: CASSGRLASTDTQYF
V gene: TRBV6-5; J gene: TRBJ2-1; CDR3 protein: CASSHRGQGKGYGQFF
V gene: TRBV6-1; J gene: TRBJ1-4; CDR3 protein: CASSEQGAGPIRFF
V gene: TRBV7-6; J gene: TRBJ2-2; CDR3 protein: CASSRTASPGELFF
V gene: TRBV12-3/TRBV12-4; J gene: TRBJ1-1; CDR3 protein: CASSLFGTPYAFF
V gene: TRBV7-2; J gene: TRBJ2-1; CDR3 protein: CASSLVGIGGEQFF
V gene: TRBV5-1; J gene: TRBJ1-4; CDR3 protein: CASSLADSAGNEKLFF
V gene: TRBV10-3; J gene: TRBJ1-2; CDR3 protein: CAINAGNYGYTF
V gene: TRBV28; J gene: TRBJ1-2; CDR3 protein: CAVPSANYGYTF
V gene: TRBV28; J gene: TRBJ1-1; CDR3 protein: CASSLPGYRDTEAFF
V gene: TRBV11-3; J gene: TRBJ2-2; CDR3 protein: CASSLEGLAGSTGELFF
V gene: TRBV20-1; J gene: TRBJ1-5; CDR3 protein: CSAQAGTADGYQPQHF
V gene: TRBV20-1; J gene: TRBJ2-3; CDR3 protein: CSAISGTDTQYF
V gene: TRBV29-1; J gene: TRBJ1-2; CDR3 protein: CSAPGQGDGYTF